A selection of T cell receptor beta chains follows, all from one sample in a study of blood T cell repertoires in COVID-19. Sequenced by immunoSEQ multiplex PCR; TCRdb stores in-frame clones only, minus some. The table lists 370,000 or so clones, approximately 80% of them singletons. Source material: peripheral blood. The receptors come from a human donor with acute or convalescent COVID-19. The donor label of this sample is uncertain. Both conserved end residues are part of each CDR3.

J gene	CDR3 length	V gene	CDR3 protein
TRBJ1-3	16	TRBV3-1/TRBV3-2	CASSPGGRSGGNTIYF
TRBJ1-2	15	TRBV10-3	CAISESAGGVYGYTF
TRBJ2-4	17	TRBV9	CASSVGGGILAKNIQYF
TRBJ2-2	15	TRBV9	CASRPRLAGDGELFF
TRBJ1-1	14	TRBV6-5	CASSYRQWNTEAFF
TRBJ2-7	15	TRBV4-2	CASSQGGIGSYEQYF
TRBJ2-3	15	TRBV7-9	CASSIGLAGTDTQYF
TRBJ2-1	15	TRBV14	CASSQRLPIVNEQFF
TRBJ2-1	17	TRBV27	CASSPRTSGGTYNEQFF
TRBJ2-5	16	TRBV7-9	CASSLAVGVRGETQYF
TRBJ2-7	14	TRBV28	CASREVTGENEQYF
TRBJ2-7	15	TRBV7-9	CASSPAMGGSYEQYF
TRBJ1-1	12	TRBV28	CASSTGHTEAFF
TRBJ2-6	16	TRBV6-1	CASSAQTASGANVLTF
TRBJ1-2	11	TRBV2	CANSGNYGYTF
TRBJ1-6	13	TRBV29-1	CSAPRTGNSPLHF